This T cell receptor beta chain was observed in a study of cytomegalovirus exposure and HLA in healthy donors. Study context: Of the donors genotyped, 398 in all, 75% to 85% fell in the Caucasian-associated ancestry cluster. Study conclusions and caveats: Later analysis identified a missense DCLRE1C variant that was linked to TCR beta V- and J-gene trimming. Data from an earlier analysis indicated that most TCR beta V segments were productive either about 90% or about 30% of the time. TCR beta sequences reportedly predicted most subjects' HLA-A and HLA-B alleles accurately.

Amplification used 60 Vbeta primers and 13 Jbeta primers. Data came from immunoSEQ multiplex PCR; TCRdb stores just in-frame clones and leaves some out. The sample records approximately 100,000 clones, 10% being singletons. Notes on this clone: Its specificity is not known.

CDR1 MDHEN and CDR2 SYDVKM come from the germline V gene. The CDR3 contains 16 residues. Germline trimming cut 5 bases from V and 3 bases from J; bases unmatched to any gene: 4. Sequenced: PBMCs. The receptor's source is a middle-aged man in good health and CMV-seropositive. The chain couples TRBV28 to TRBJ2-3; TRBD2 aligns across 14 bases. CDR3 protein: CASSPGLAGVTDTQYF. CDR3 DNA sequence: TGTGCCAGCAGTCCGGGACTAGCGGGAGTTACAGATACGCAGTATTTT.